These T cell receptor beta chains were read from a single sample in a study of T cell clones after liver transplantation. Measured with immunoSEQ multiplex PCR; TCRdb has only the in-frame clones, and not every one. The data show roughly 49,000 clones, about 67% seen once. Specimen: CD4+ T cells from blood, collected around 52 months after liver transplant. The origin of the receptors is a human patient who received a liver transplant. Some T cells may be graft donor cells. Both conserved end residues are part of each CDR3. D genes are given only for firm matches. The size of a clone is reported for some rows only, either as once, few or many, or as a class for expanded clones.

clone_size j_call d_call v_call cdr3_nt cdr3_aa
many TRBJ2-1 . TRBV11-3 TGTGCCAGCAGCTTAGATGGGAGGAACAATGAGCAGTTCTTC CASSLDGRNNEQFF
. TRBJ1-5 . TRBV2 TGTGCCAGCAGTCCGGACAGCCAGAATCAGCCCCAGCATTTT CASSPDSQNQPQHF
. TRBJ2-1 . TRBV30 TGTGCCTGGAGTGTGAGGGACAATGAGCAGTTCTTC CAWSVRDNEQFF
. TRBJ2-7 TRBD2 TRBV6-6 TGTGCCAGCAGTTACCGTAGCGGGGGACCTTTTTACGAGCAGTACTTC CASSYRSGGPFYEQYF
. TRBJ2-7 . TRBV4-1 TGCGCCAGCAGCCAAGTACTACCGAAAGGGAGCCACGAGCAGTACTTC CASSQVLPKGSHEQYF
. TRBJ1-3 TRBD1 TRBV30 TGTGCCTGGAGTATGGGACAGACTGGAAACACCATATATTTT CAWSMGQTGNTIYF
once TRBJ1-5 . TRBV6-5 TGTGCCAGCAGTTTGTACGTTTCGAATGGGGATCAGCCCCAGCATTTT CASSLYVSNGDQPQHF
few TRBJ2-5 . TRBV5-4 TGTGCCAGCAGCTACGGACAGATCCAAGAGACCCAGTACTTC CASSYGQIQETQYF
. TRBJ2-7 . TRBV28 TGTGCCAGCAGACCCGGACAGACGCGAATCCCCTACGAGCAGTACTTC CASRPGQTRIPYEQYF
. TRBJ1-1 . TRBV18 TGTGCCAGCTCACCTAATCCGGACACCTCTGAAGCTTTCTTT CASSPNPDTSEAFF
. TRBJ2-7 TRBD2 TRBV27 TGTGCCAGCAGTCCGAGGACTAGCGGGGGGCCCAGCTCCTACGAGCAGTACTTC CASSPRTSGGPSSYEQYF
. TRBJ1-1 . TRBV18 TGTGCCAGCTCACCCCCTTCGGGGGTGGGCACTGAAGCTTTCTTT CASSPPSGVGTEAFF
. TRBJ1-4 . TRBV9 TGTGCCAGCAGCGCGACGTCGGGGGTAGGGGAAAAACTGTTTTTT CASSATSGVGEKLFF
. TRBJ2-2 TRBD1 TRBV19 TGTGCCAGTAAAGGACAGGGGGCGGGCACCGGGGAGCTGTTTTTT CASKGQGAGTGELFF
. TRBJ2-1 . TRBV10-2 TGCGCCAGCAGTGAGGTTGTGGGTGAGCAGTTCTTC CASSEVVGEQFF
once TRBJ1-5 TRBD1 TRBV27 TGTGCCAGCAGTAGACAGGGCGGGCGGCAGCCCCAGCATTTT CASSRQGGRQPQHF
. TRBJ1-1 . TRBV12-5 TGTGCTAGTGGCCCCGGGGGGACTAACACTGAAGCTTTCTTT CASGPGGTNTEAFF
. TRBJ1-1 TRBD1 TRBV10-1 TGCGCCAGCACTGAAAACCGGGACAGCACTGAAGCTTTCTTT CASTENRDSTEAFF
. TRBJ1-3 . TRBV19 TGTGCCAGTAGTCACCAGGGAAACACCATATATTTT CASSHQGNTIYF
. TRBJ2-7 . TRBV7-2 TGTGCCAGCAGCCCTCGGGACGGCTCCTACGAGCAGTACTTC CASSPRDGSYEQYF
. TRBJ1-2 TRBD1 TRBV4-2 TGTGCCAGCAGCCATGGCCGGGACAGGGGGCGCGGAATAAGTGGCTACACCTTC CASSHGRDRGRGISGYTF
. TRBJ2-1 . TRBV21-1 TGTGCCAGCAAACCCAGGGGTTGGTATGAGCAGTTCTTC CASKPRGWYEQFF
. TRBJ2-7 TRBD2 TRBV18 TGTGCCAGCTCACCCACCACGTCTCGGGGGGGCTCAGGGGAGCAGTACTTC CASSPTTSRGGSGEQYF
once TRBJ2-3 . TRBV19 TGTGCCAGTAGTATGCTCTCAGAAGCGGGCACAGATACGCAGTATTTT CASSMLSEAGTDTQYF
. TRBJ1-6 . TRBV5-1 TGCGCCAGCAGCTTGGGAGGGACGGGTCCGAGCTCCTATAATTCACCCCTCCACTTT CASSLGGTGPSSYNSPLHF
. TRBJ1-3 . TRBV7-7 TGTGCCAGCAGGCGAGGGACGGCTGGAAACACCATATATTTT CASRRGTAGNTIYF
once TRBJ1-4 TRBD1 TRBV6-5 TGTGCCAGCAGTTCGGGGAGAGGGGGCGATGAAAAACTGTTTTTT CASSSGRGGDEKLFF
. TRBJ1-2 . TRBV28 TGTGCCAGCAGTCCTGATCGGACGGTCTATGGCTACACCTTC CASSPDRTVYGYTF
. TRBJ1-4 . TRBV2 TGTGCCAGCATCGGGGGGTCAACTAATGAAAAACTGTTTTTT CASIGGSTNEKLFF
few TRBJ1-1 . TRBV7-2 TGTGCCAGCAGCTTAGTGGCAGGGGTGAACACTGAAGCTTTCTTT CASSLVAGVNTEAFF
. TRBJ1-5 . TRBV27 TGTGCCAGCAGTTACCGGGACCCCGAGCAAGGGTATAGCAATCAGCCCCAGCATTTT CASSYRDPEQGYSNQPQHF
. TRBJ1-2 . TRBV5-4 TGTGCCAGCACCATGGGAGGGGCCGGCTACACCTTC CASTMGGAGYTF
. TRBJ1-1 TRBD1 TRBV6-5 TGTGCCAGCAGTTGGAAGTCGGAGGGGGCGAGGACTGAAGCTTTCTTT CASSWKSEGARTEAFF
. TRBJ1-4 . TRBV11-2 TGTGCCAGCAGCTTAGACATAGGGGCTAATGAAAAACTGTTTTTT CASSLDIGANEKLFF
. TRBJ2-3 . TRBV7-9 TGTGCCAGCAGCTTAGGGCTGGGGGGAGGAGCGCAGTATTTT CASSLGLGGGAQYF
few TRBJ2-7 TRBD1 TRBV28 TGTGCCAGCAAGACAGGGTCCTACGAGCAGTACTTC CASKTGSYEQYF
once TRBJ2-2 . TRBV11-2 TGTGCCAGCAGCCCTCCTCTTCTAACCGGGGAGCTGTTTTTT CASSPPLLTGELFF
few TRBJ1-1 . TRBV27 TGTGCCAGCAGTTTCCGCGGAGGGGGGTCCACTGAAGCTTTCTTT CASSFRGGGSTEAFF
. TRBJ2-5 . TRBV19 TGTGCCAGTAGTAAAGACACCGGAAAAGAGACCCAGTACTTC CASSKDTGKETQYF
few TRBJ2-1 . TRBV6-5 TGTGCCAGCAGTTCTCCGAGGCAGGCGGGACGCAATGAGCAGTTCTTC CASSSPRQAGRNEQFF
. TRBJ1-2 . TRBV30 TGTGCCTGGAGCTTGGGACACAACTATGGCTACACCTTC CAWSLGHNYGYTF
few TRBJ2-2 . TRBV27 TGTGCCAGCTCGATGGGGGACCAAGTCACCGGGGAGCTGTTTTTT CASSMGDQVTGELFF
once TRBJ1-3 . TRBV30 TGTGCCTGGAGTTACGGGGCAGGGGCCTCTGGAAACACCATATATTTT CAWSYGAGASGNTIYF
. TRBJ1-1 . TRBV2 TGTGCCAGCACCAGGACACTCGTGAACACTGAAGCTTTCTTT CASTRTLVNTEAFF